This is a list of T cell receptor beta chains from one sample in a study of OX40 agonist ivuxolimab in advanced cancers. Measured with immunoSEQ multiplex PCR; TCRdb has only the in-frame clones, and not every one. This sample carries tens of thousands of clones, roughly 92% of them seen once, and the ten largest clones take less than 0.55%. The specimen was CD4+ or CD8+ T cells sorted from blood, collected in a trial of the OX40 agonist ivuxolimab. The receptors shown here come from an adult with an advanced solid tumor such as melanoma, head and neck, liver or kidney cancer. CDR3s include the opening cysteine and the closing phenylalanine or tryptophan.

TRBJ1-1	TRBV4-3	CASSPGPTMNTEAFF
TRBJ2-5	TRBV2	CASSETRWETQYF
TRBJ1-1	TRBV11-2	CASSLHRNGVNTEAFF
TRBJ1-2	TRBV7-8	CASSLGTAPGGYGYTF
TRBJ2-2	TRBV4-1	CASSGQGADTGELFF
TRBJ2-1	TRBV6-5	CASSSGQKPGYNEQFF
TRBJ2-3	TRBV5-4	CASSLASTDTQYF
TRBJ2-1	TRBV5-1	CASSSYNNEQFF
TRBJ2-1	TRBV7-8	CASSPTSGSRNEQFF
TRBJ1-5	TRBV2	CASSEVGTAHRQPQHF
TRBJ1-1	TRBV4-1	CASSHNTETNTEAFF
TRBJ2-7	TRBV7-9	CASSLRHLGYEQYF
TRBJ2-1	TRBV18	CASSPPPAGAYNEQFF
TRBJ2-5	TRBV10-1	CASSESRGVGETQYF
TRBJ1-5	TRBV2	CASRDTLNQPQHF
TRBJ1-2	TRBV30	CAWSEGGTHLVYTF
TRBJ2-7	TRBV9	CASSAGQGAGEQYF
TRBJ2-1	TRBV30	CAWGFSGTRVEQFF
TRBJ2-2	TRBV11-2	CASSLVAGAAGELFF
TRBJ1-4	TRBV19	CASSIGLINEKLFF
TRBJ2-2	TRBV18	CASSPPRGALTNTGELFF
TRBJ1-1	TRBV5-5	CASSLSGGPETEAFF
TRBJ1-3	TRBV27	CASSSQSSGNTIYF
TRBJ2-7	TRBV19	CASSRGQGKHYEQYF
TRBJ2-6	TRBV7-9	CASSWGQGANVLTF
TRBJ2-7	TRBV7-2	CASRGGNNQIYEQYF
TRBJ2-2	TRBV10-3	CAISDTNTGELFF
TRBJ2-5	TRBV7-2	CASSLAGGGETQYF
TRBJ1-3	TRBV19	CASSGVSGNTIYF
TRBJ1-1	TRBV18	CASSPRPDGNTEAFF
TRBJ2-1	TRBV5-4	CASSLGIGRRYNEQFF
TRBJ1-2	TRBV10-2	CASSASGGRGTSQGYTF
TRBJ2-2	TRBV5-1	CASSPGLAGVNTGELFF
TRBJ2-6	TRBV2	CASSLNPTNSGANVLTF
TRBJ1-2	TRBV5-5	CASSFSSDYGYTF
TRBJ2-5	TRBV11-3	CASSRAGGTQYF
TRBJ2-5	TRBV6-5	CASWTPAGQETQYF
TRBJ1-1	TRBV10-3	CAISEFRQAENTEAFF
TRBJ2-1	TRBV5-1	CASSLGGGPYNEQFF
TRBJ1-1	TRBV7-9	CASSPRGTEAFF
TRBJ2-3	TRBV7-9	CASSPGLAHTDTQYF
TRBJ2-2	TRBV30	CAWTGENTGELFF
TRBJ2-1	TRBV19	CASSQPGRGSYNEQFF
TRBJ2-5	TRBV2	CASSEALTPSETQYF
TRBJ2-5	TRBV9	CASSVGLAGSQETQYF
TRBJ2-2	TRBV9	CASSMTGTNTGELFF